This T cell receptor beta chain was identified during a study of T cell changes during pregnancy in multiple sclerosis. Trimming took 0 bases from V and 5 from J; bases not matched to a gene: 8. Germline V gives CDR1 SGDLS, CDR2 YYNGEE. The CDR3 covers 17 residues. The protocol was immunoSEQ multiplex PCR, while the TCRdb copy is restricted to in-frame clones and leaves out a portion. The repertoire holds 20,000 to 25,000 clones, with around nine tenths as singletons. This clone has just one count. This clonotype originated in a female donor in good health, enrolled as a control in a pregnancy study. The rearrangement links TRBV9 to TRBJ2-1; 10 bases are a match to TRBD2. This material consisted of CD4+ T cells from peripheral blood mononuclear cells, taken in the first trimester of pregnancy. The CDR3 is CASSVAPSGGANNEQFF. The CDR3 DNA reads TGTGCCAGCAGCGTAGCCCCAAGCGGGGGGGCAAACAATGAGCAGTTCTTC.